Following are 21 T cell receptor beta chains from one sample sequenced in a study of blood T cell repertoires in COVID-19. Produced via immunoSEQ multiplex PCR; TCRdb's table is partial and in-frame only. The sample has roughly 100,000 clones, around 76% seen once. The sequenced material came from peripheral blood. These receptor sequences come from a woman aged 70 to 79 with acute or convalescent COVID-19.

This clone was seen only a few times. This chain connects TRBV2 to TRBJ1-2; 10 bases line up with TRBD1. The CDR3 totals 15 residues. J was trimmed by 0 bases and V by 10 bases; bases with no gene match: 8. The germline gives CDR1 SNHLY, CDR2 FYNNEI. CDR3: CATLDRGQANYGYTF. As DNA, the CDR3 is TGTGCCACCTTAGACAGGGGGCAGGCTAACTATGGCTACACCTTC.

The chain employs TRBV11-2 and TRBJ1-1; D is ambiguous. The ends were cut back, 5 bases at V and 7 bases at J, with 8 bases in the middle. Germline V gives CDR1 SGHAT, CDR2 FQNNGV. The CDR3 is 11 amino acids. CDR3 sequence reads: CASSPILEAFF. DNA of the CDR3: TGTGCCAGCAGCCCCATACTTGAAGCTTTCTTT.

The rearrangement uses TRBV6-1 and TRBJ2-1, with 10 nucleotides matching TRBD2. Trimming took 3 bases from V and 6 from J; bases not matched to a gene: 11. The CDR3 has 17 amino acids. Germline V gene sequence: CDR1 MNHNS, CDR2 SASEGT. CDR3 residues: CASSDRGSSGGGNEQFF. Written as DNA, the CDR3 is TGTGCCAGCAGTGACCGAGGGTCGAGCGGGGGGGGCAATGAGCAGTTCTTC.

This chain joins TRBV19 and TRBJ1-6, with D hard to call. CDR1 is LNHDA and CDR2 is SQIVND in the germline V gene (reference sequence). The CDR3 is 13 amino acids. Deletions cut 11 bases from V and 0 bases from J, with 8 bases between. CDR3 loop: CASSISYNSPLHF. The CDR3 coding sequence is TGTGCCTCGAGCATCTCCTATAATTCACCCCTCCACTTT. Using reference TRBV19 and TRBJ1-6 for the parts outside the CDR3, the full variable domain is DGGITQSPKYLFRKEGQNVTLSCEQNLNHDAMYWYRQDPGQGLRLIYYSQIVNDFQKGDIAEGYSVSREKKESFPLTVTSAQKNPTAFYLCASSISYNSPLHFGNGTRLTVT.

This rearrangement joins TRBV10-3 to TRBJ1-5, with D possibly TRBD1 on 6 matching bases. The germline V and J ends were trimmed by 6 bases and 0 bases, with 15 bases remaining between them. This CDR3 region has 16 residues. Germline loops: CDR1 ENHRY, CDR2 SYGVKD. The CDR3, as DNA: TGTGCCATCAGCCCTAACAGGGACCGTAGCAATCAGCCCCAGCATTTT. Translating it yields CAISPNRDRSNQPQHF.

The chain links TRBV5-1 to TRBJ2-2, with 7 nucleotides matching TRBD1. CDR1 and CDR2 (germline): SGHRS, YFSETQ. V shed 4 bases and J 7 bases; nucleotides not matched to a gene: 7. The CDR3 consists of 14 residues. The CDR3 bases are TGCGCCAGCAGCATGGGACAGAGCGTCGGGGAGCTGTTTTTT. This encodes CASSMGQSVGELFF.

This clone was recorded only once. V and J are TRBV9 and TRBJ2-5; tentative D call: TRBD2 (6 bases). Trimming removed 4 bases at V and 5 bases at J, with 12 bases between. The CDR3 loop spans 13 amino acids. The germline CDR1 and CDR2 sequences are SGDLS and YYNGEE. Here the CDR3 reads CASSRSGSETQYF. The CDR3 DNA is TGTGCCAGCAGCAGAAGCGGGTCGGAGACCCAGTACTTC.

This rearrangement joins TRBV19 to TRBJ2-7, with D possibly being TRBD1 (5 bases). Deletions cut 3 bases from V and 3 bases from J, with 12 bases between. CDR1 and CDR2 (germline): LNHDA, SQIVND (reference sequence). The CDR3 has 14 amino acids. CDR3 protein: CASSITPGNYEQYF. CDR3 DNA sequence: TGTGCCAGTAGTATTACCCCAGGGAACTACGAGCAGTACTTC. Together with reference TRBV19 and TRBJ2-7, the CDR3 gives the full variable domain: DGGITQSPKYLFRKEGQNVTLSCEQNLNHDAMYWYRQDPGQGLRLIYYSQIVNDFQKGDIAEGYSVSREKKESFPLTVTSAQKNPTAFYLCASSITPGNYEQYFGPGTRLTVT.

The chain couples TRBV5-1 to TRBJ1-1; TRBD1 agrees at 7 bases. V lost 4 bases, J lost 5 bases, and 8 bases stayed unmatched. Per the germline V gene, CDR1 is SGHRS and CDR2 is YFSETQ. The CDR3 is 14 residues long. CDR3 bases: TGCGCCAGCAGCATCCGACAGGGAGGAACTGAAGCTTTCTTT. Amino acids: CASSIRQGGTEAFF.

The genes are TRBV7-2 and TRBJ1-2; the D gene is possibly TRBD1 (5 bases). This CDR3 region has 16 residues. Germline lookup yields CDR1 SGHTA and CDR2 FQGNSA. Between the trimmed V and J ends, which lost 4 bases and 0 bases, there was a span of 15 bases. DNA of the CDR3: TGTGCCAGCAGCTCTGCGACAGCAATACCTAACTATGGCTACACCTTC. Translation: CASSSATAIPNYGYTF.

The chain is built from TRBV6-5 and TRBJ2-6; TRBD1 might be the D (6 bases). The CDR3 length is 15 residues. V lost 6 bases to trimming and J lost 3 bases, with 12 bases between them. Germline V lookup: CDR1 MNHEY, CDR2 SVGAGI. The CDR3 coding sequence is TGTGCCAGCAGAGACACAGGGTTTGGGGCCAACGTCCTGACTTTC. It codes for CASRDTGFGANVLTF.

The chain uses TRBV19 and TRBJ1-1; D perhaps matches TRBD1 (6 bases). The CDR3 has 15 amino acids. Looked up from germline, CDR1 is LNHDA and CDR2 is SQIVND (reference sequence). The ends were cut back, 2 bases at V and 6 bases at J, with 16 bases in the middle. CDR3 sequence: CASSITRAGAPEAFF. CDR3 in DNA: TGTGCCAGTAGTATAACAAGGGCGGGGGCCCCTGAAGCTTTCTTT. Full variable domain (outside the CDR3, taken from reference TRBV19 and TRBJ1-1): DGGITQSPKYLFRKEGQNVTLSCEQNLNHDAMYWYRQDPGQGLRLIYYSQIVNDFQKGDIAEGYSVSREKKESFPLTVTSAQKNPTAFYLCASSITRAGAPEAFFGQGTRLTVV.

This clone was observed a few times. The chain has TRBV6-1 and TRBJ1-2; D unresolved. There are 13 residues in the CDR3. Trimming removed 3 bases from V and 4 bases from J, with 9 bases in between. The germline gives CDR1 MNHNS, CDR2 SASEGT. CDR3 coding DNA: TGTGCCAGCAGTGACCCCCGAGGCTATGGCTACACCTTC. Translating it yields CASSDPRGYGYTF.

This chain joins TRBV13 and TRBJ1-5; 9 positions agree with TRBD1. The V gene end was trimmed by 2 bases and the J gene end by 2 bases; junction bases not matched to a gene: 10. Germline-derived CDR1 and CDR2 are PRHDT and FYEKMQ (reference sequence). The CDR3 loop spans 18 amino acids. CDR3 amino acids: CASSLRGTGSSGNQPQHF. The CDR3 DNA is TGTGCCAGCAGCTTAAGGGGGACAGGGAGCTCGGGCAATCAGCCCCAGCATTTT.

This chain connects TRBV7-9 to TRBJ1-2; D gene unclear. The V and J ends lost 5 bases and 2 bases respectively, with 12 bases between them. Per the germline V gene, CDR1 is SEHNR and CDR2 is FQNEAQ (reference sequence). This CDR3 region has 14 residues. This CDR3 is CASSRGGQNYGYTF. DNA for the CDR3: TGTGCCAGCAGCCGCGGAGGGCAGAACTATGGCTACACCTTC.

Note on this clone: This sample includes further DNA sequences coding for the same CDR3. The chain employs TRBV18 and TRBJ1-1, with D tentatively TRBD1 (5 bases). Germline V gene sequence: CDR1 KGHSH, CDR2 LQKENI. The CDR3 is 13 amino acids. Trimming removed 3 bases from V and 1 base from J, with 6 bases in between. This CDR3 is CASSPQGNTEAFF. In DNA, the CDR3 is TGTGCCAGCTCACCGCAGGGGAACACTGAAGCTTTCTTT. Combining the CDR3 with reference TRBV18 and TRBJ1-1 gives the whole variable domain NAGVMQNPRHLVRRRGQEARLRCSPMKGHSHVYWYRQLPEEGLKFMVYLQKENIIDESGMPKERFSAEFPKEGPSILRIQQVVRGDSAAYFCASSPQGNTEAFFGQGTRLTVV.

This clone has only a few counts. The chain employs TRBV15 and TRBJ1-1, with 7 positions matching TRBD1. Germline V gene data show CDR1 as LNHNV and CDR2 as YYDKDF (reference sequence). CDR3 length equals 13 residues. Germline trimming cut 6 bases from V and 4 bases from J; bases unmatched to any gene: 5. CDR3 nucleotide sequence: TGTGCCACCAGTCTCCAGGGGGGCACTGAAGCTTTCTTT. As protein: CATSLQGGTEAFF.

V is TRBV7-9 and J is TRBJ2-7, with 9 bases fitting TRBD1. The CDR3 covers 15 residues. J was trimmed by 6 bases and V by 5 bases; bases with no gene match: 11. Germline CDR1 and CDR2: SEHNR and FQNEAQ (reference sequence). CDR3 in amino acids: CASSRTAGQGSEQYF. CDR3 coding DNA: TGTGCCAGCAGCCGAACCGCGGGACAGGGCTCCGAGCAGTACTTC.

This clone has just a few counts. The rearrangement joins TRBV6-1 to TRBJ1-2, with 7 bases that match TRBD1. Germline trimming cut 1 base from V and 2 bases from J; bases unmatched to any gene: 10. From germline, CDR1 is MNHNS and CDR2 SASEGT. CDR3 length equals 17 residues. CDR3 in DNA: TGTGCCAGCAGTGAAGACGGACCGACAGGGCGGAACTATGGCTACACCTTC. It translates to CASSEDGPTGRNYGYTF.

This clone was detected once. The genes are TRBV2 and TRBJ1-1; TRBD1 aligns across 7 bases. CDR3 length: 17 residues. In germline, CDR1 is SNHLY, CDR2 FYNNEI. V shed 7 bases, J shed 3 bases, and the junction held 17 bases outside the gene matches. CDR3 residues: CASKRVSVPTGDTEAFF. For the CDR3, the DNA is TGTGCCAGCAAGAGGGTGTCGGTTCCCACAGGGGACACTGAAGCTTTCTTT. The complete variable domain, with remaining parts taken from reference TRBV2 and TRBJ1-1, reads EPEVTQTPSHQVTQMGQEVILRCVPISNHLYFYWYRQILGQKVEFLVSFYNNEISEKSEIFDDQFSVERPDGSNFTLKIRSTKLEDSAMYFCASKRVSVPTGDTEAFFGQGTRLTVV.

A note on this clone: A read error may be the cause here, since a much bigger clone is one base away. This chain connects TRBV5-1 to TRBJ2-7; TRBD2 aligns across 8 bases. The CDR3 contains 16 residues. Trimming cost V 10 bases and J 7 bases; bases outside gene matches: 22. Germline V lookup: CDR1 SGHRS, CDR2 YFSETQ. In DNA, the CDR3 is TGCGCCCGCTTGCGCGGTCGGGGGGCCCGGGGGGGGGAGCAGTACTTC. Translated, it gives CARLRGRGARGGEQYF.